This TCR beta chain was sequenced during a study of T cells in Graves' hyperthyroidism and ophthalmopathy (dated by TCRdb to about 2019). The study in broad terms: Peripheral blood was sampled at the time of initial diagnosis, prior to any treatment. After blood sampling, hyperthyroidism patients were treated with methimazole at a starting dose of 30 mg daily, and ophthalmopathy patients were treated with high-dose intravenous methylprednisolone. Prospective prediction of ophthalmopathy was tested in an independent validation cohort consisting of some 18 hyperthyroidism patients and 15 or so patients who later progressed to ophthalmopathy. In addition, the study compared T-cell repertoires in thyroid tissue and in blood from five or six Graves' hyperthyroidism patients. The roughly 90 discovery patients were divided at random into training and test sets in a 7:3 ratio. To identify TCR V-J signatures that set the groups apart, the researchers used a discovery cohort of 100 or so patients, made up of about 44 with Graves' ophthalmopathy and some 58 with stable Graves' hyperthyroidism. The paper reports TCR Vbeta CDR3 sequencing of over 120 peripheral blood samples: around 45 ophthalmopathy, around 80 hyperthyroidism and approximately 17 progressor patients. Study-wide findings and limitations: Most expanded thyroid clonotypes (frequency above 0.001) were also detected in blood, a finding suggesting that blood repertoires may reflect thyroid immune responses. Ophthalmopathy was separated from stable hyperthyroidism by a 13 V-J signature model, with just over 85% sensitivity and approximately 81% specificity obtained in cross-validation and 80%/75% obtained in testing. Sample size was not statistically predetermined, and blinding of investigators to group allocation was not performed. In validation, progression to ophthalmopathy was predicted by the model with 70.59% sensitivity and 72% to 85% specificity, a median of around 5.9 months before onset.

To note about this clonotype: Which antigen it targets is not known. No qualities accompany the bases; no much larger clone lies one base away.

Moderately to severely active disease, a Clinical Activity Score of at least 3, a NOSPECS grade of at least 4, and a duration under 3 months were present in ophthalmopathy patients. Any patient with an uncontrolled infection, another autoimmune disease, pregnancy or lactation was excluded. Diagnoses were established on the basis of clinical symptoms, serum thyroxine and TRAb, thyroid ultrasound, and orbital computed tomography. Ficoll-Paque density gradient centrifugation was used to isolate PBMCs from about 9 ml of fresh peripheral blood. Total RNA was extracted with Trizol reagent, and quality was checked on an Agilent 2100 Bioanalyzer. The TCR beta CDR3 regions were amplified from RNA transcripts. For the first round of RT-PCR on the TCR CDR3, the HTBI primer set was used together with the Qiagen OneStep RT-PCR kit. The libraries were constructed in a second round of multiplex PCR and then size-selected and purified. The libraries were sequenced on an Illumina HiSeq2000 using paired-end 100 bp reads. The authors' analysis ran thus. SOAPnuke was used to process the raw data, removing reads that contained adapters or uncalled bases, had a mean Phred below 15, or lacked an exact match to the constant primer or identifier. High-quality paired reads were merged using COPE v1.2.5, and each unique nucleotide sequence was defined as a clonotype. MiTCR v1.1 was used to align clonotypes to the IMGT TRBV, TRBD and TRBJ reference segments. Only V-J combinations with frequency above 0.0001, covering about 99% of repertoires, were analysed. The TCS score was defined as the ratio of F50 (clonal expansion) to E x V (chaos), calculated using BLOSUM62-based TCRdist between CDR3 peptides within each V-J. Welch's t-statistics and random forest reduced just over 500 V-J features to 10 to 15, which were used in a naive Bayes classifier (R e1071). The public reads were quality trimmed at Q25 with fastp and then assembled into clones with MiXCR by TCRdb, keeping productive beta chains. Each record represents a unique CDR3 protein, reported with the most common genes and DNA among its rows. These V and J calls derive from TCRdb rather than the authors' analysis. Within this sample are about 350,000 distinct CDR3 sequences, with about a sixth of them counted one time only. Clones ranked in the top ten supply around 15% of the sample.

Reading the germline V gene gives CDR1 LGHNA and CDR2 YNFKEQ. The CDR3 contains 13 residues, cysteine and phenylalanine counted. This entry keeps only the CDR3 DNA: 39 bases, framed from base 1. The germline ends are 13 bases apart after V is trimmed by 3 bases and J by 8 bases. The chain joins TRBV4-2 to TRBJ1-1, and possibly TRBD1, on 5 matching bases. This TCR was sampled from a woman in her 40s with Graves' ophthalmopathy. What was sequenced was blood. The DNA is TGTGCCAGCAGCCAGGAACCAGGGCTGGAAGCTTTCTTT. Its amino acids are CASSQEPGLEAFF.